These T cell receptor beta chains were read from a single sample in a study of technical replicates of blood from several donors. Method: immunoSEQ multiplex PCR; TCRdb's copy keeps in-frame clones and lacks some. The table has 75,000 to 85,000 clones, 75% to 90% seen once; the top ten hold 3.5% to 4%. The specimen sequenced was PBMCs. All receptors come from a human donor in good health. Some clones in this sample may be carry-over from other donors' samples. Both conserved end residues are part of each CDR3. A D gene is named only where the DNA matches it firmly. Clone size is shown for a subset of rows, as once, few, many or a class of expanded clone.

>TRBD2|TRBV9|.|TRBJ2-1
TGTGCCAGCAGCGTCGGGGGGAACTCCTACAATGAGCAGTTCTTC
CASSVGGNSYNEQFF
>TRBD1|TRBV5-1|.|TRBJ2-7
TGCGCCAGCAGCCCATGGACAGGCGAGAGCTCCTACGAGCAGTACTTC
CASSPWTGESSYEQYF
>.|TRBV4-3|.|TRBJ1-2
TGCGCCAGCAGCCAAGATCTCGCGTCTAACTATGGCTACACCTTC
CASSQDLASNYGYTF
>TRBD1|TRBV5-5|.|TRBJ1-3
TGTGCCAGCAGCCACGTTACAGGGGGAGGAAACACCATATATTTT
CASSHVTGGGNTIYF
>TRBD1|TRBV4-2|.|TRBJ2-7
TGTGCCAGCAGCCAACCGGGACAGGGTTACGAGCAGTACTTC
CASSQPGQGYEQYF
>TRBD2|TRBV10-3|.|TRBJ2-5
TGTGCCATCAGTGCGGCTAGCGGGGGGGCAGAGACCCAGTACTTC
CAISAASGGAETQYF
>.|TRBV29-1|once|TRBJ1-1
TGCAGCGTTGAAGACAGGAACACTGAAGCTTTCTTT
CSVEDRNTEAFF
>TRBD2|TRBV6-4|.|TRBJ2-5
TGTGCCAGCAGTCCCTTTAGCGGGACAGAGACCCAGTACTTC
CASSPFSGTETQYF
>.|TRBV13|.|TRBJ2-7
TGTGCCAGCAGCTTCGGGAGCCCCGGGTACGAGCAGTACTTC
CASSFGSPGYEQYF
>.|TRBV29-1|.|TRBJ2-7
TGCAGCGTTGAGGACTCCTTAACCTACGAGCAGTACTTC
CSVEDSLTYEQYF
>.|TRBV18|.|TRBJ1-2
TGTGCCAGCTCACCCGAGGGGGTTGCAGGCTACACCTTC
CASSPEGVAGYTF
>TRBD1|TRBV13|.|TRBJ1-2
TGTGCCAGCAGCCGTCCCGGGACAGTGGACGTAGGCTATGGCTACACCTTC
CASSRPGTVDVGYGYTF
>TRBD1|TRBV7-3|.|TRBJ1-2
TGTGCCAGCAGCCGGACAGGGTTATATGGCTACACCTTC
CASSRTGLYGYTF
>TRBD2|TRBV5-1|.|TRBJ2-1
TGCGCCAGCAGCTTGGTAGCGGGAGGTGAGGGTGAGCAGTTCTTC
CASSLVAGGEGEQFF
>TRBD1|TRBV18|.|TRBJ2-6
TGTGCCAGCTCAGTAGGGACAGGGTCTGGGGCCAACGTCCTGACTTTC
CASSVGTGSGANVLTF